This TCR beta chain was documented in a study of cytomegalovirus exposure and HLA in healthy donors. Study information: Approximately 170 million T cells yielded 100 million or so unique TCR beta sequences in earlier analysis. Findings of the study overall: Analysis was carried out at a later point, and it linked a missense DCLRE1C variant to TCR beta V- and J-gene trimming. Rare TCR sequences dominated, though some public TCRs recurred in many donors. Sequencing likely produced, as an artifact, a cluster of highly shared sequence variants.

Both 60 Vbeta primers and 13 Jbeta primers went into the PCR. Method: immunoSEQ multiplex PCR; TCRdb's copy keeps in-frame clones and lacks some. In the table there are about 140,000 clones, 75% to 80% of which are singletons. On this clone: What it binds is not known.

Per germline, CDR1 GTSNPN and CDR2 SVGIG (reference sequence). V lost 1 base and J lost 0, with 10 bases in between. This CDR3 spans 15 amino acids. The chain couples TRBV30 to TRBJ2-1; no reliable D call. Sequenced material: PBMCs. The clonotype originates from a woman under 40 in good health and CMV-seronegative. The CDR3 nucleotides read TGTGCCTGGAGTGAGGCTGCTAGCTCCTACAATGAGCAGTTCTTC. It encodes CAWSEAASSYNEQFF.